This T cell receptor beta chain was observed in a study of blood T cell repertoires in COVID-19. In the study overall: The United States, Italy and Spain were the sources of the acute and convalescent COVID-19 samples.

Per the original methods: Counts of nucleated cells, estimated from reference gene primer amplification, were obtained. Assay used: immunoSEQ multiplex PCR; TCRdb lists only in-frame clones, some missing. V, J and clone size were drawn from that table, and D and trimming were deduced from the DNA. The data hold under 75,000 clones, with more than 75% observed a single time. CDR1 and CDR2 (germline): SSHAT, FNYEAQ (reference sequence). This CDR3 spans 14 amino acids. Details on this clone: A junction boundary mismatches the germline segment, possibly from a read error.

The sequenced sample was peripheral blood. The chain has TRBV7-7 and TRBJ2-1, with 9 bases fitting TRBD2. The origin of this receptor is a man aged 55 to 69 with acute or convalescent COVID-19. The CDR3 nucleotides are TGTGCTAGCAGCCTAGGGACTAGCAGCAATGAGCAGTTCTTC. Its protein product is CASSLGTSSNEQFF.